This T cell receptor beta chain was found in a study of blood T cells in healthy people across ages. Study results and limitations: The lack of PBMC sorting stopped any conclusive naive versus antigen-experienced comparison.

This clonotype came up many times. Its matching antigen is unknown. A second 7 to 11 cycle PCR used barcoded and J-beta primers. TCRdb itself ran the 5' RACE reads through MiXCR, one entry per CDR3 protein. Among around 1,700,000 distinct CDR3 sequences, 28% were seen once, and the ten largest hold about 7.7%. The CDR3 runs 13 residues. Trimming shortened V by 2 bases and J by 4 bases, and 10 bases separated the two germline ends. Germline assignment: CDR1 SGHRS and CDR2 YFSETQ. No fewer than 5.5 micrograms of total RNA were isolated from every sample. Sequencing input: blood. The receptor's source is a woman aged 25 to 45 in good health. The chain is built from TRBV5-1 and TRBJ2-7; a possible D gene is TRBD2 (6 bases). Here the CDR3 DNA reads TGCGCCAGCAGCTTTTCGGGGGATTACGAGCAGTACTTC. This sequence encodes CASSFSGDYEQYF. Combining the CDR3 with reference TRBV5-1 and TRBJ2-7 gives the whole variable domain KAGVTQTPRYLIKTRGQQVTLSCSPISGHRSVSWYQQTPGQGLQFLFEYFSETQRNKGNFPGRFSGRQFSNSRSEMNVSTLELGDSALYLCASSFSGDYEQYFGPGTRLTVT.